This section outlines one TCR beta chain sequence together with its context. The sample originates from a study of blood T cell repertoires in COVID-19. Only in-frame clones appear in the TCRdb table, and some are missing; sequencing was by immunoSEQ multiplex PCR. The sample records fewer than 200,000 clones, about 84% being singletons. This CDR3 has 14 amino acids. The junction had 2 bases not matched to a gene; V was cut back by 3 bases and J by 5 bases. In germline, CDR1 is SGHAT, CDR2 FQNNGV. What was sequenced was PBMCs or T cells enriched from blood (not recorded which). This clonotype was obtained from a middle-aged woman with acute COVID-19. V usage is TRBV11-2 and J usage is TRBJ2-1; 9 positions agree with TRBD2. The CDR3 nucleotides read TGTGCCAGCAGCTTCCGACTAGCGGACAATGAGCAGTTCTTC. This translates into CASSFRLADNEQFF. Full variable domain (outside the CDR3, taken from reference TRBV11-2 and TRBJ2-1): EAGVAQSPRYKIIEKRQSVAFWCNPISGHATLYWYQQILGQGPKLLIQFQNNGVVDDSQLPKDRFSAERLKGVDSTLKIQPAKLEDSAVYLCASSFRLADNEQFFGPGTRLTVL.